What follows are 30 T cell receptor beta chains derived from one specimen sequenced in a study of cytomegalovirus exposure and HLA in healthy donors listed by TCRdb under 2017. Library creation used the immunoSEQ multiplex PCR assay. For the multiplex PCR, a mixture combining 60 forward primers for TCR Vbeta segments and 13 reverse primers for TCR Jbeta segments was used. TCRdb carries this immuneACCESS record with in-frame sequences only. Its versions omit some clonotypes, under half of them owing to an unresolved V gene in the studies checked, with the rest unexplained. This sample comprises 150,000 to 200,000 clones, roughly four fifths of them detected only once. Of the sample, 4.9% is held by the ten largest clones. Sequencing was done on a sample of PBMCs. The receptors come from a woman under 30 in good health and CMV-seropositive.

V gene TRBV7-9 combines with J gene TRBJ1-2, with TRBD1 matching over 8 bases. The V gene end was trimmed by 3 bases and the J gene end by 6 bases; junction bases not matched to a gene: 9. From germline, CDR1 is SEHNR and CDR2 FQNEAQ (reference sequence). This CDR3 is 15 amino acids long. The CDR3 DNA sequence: TGTGCCAGCAGCTTGCAGGACAGGGAACAGGATGGCTACACCTTC. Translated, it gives CASSLQDREQDGYTF.

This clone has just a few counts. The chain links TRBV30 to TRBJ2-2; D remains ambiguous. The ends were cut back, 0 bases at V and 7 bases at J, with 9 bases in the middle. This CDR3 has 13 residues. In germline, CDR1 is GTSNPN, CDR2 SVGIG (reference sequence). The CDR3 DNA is TGTGCCTGGAGTGTATATTCGTTCGGGGAGCTGTTTTTT. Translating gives CAWSVYSFGELFF.

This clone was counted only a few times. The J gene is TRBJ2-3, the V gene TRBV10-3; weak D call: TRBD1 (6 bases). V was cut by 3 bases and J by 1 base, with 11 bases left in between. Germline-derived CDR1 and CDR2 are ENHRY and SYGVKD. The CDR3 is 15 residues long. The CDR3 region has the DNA TGTGCCATCAGTGATTATTACAGGGGCACAGATACGCAGTATTTT. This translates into CAISDYYRGTDTQYF.

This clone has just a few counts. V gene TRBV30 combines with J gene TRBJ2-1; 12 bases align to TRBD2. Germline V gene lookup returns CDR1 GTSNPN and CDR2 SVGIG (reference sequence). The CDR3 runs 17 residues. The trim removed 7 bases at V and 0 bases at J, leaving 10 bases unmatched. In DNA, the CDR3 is TGTGCCTCCACTAGCGGGGGGATTTCCTTCTCCTACAATGAGCAGTTCTTC. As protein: CASTSGGISFSYNEQFF.

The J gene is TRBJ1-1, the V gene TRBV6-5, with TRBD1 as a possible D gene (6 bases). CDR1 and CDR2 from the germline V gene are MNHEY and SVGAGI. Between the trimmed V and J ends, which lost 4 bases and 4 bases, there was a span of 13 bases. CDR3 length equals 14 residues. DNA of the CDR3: TGTGCCAGCAGTTTCAGGACAGCCACCACTGAAGCTTTCTTT. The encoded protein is CASSFRTATTEAFF.

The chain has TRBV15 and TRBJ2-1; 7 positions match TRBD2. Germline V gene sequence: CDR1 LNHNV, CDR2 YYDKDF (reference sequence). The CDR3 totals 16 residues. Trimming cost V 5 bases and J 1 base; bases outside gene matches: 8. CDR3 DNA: TGTGCCACCAGCCTGGTTCTAGCGGATTCCTACAATGAGCAGTTCTTC. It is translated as CATSLVLADSYNEQFF.

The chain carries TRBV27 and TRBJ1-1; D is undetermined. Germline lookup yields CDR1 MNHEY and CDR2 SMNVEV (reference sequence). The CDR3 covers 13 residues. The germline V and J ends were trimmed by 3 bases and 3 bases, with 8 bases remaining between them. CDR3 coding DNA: TGTGCCAGCAGTTTCGGGAGGGACACTGAAGCTTTCTTT. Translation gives CASSFGRDTEAFF.

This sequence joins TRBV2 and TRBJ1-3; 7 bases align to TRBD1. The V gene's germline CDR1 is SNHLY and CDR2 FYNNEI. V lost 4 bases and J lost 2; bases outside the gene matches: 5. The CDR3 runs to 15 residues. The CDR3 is CASSAGGQTGNTIYF. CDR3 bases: TGTGCCAGCAGTGCAGGGGGTCAAACTGGAAACACCATATATTTT.

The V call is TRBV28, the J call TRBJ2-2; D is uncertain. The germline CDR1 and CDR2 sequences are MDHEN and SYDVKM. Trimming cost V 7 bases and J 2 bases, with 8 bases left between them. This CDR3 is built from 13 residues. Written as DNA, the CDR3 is TGTGCCAGCAACTATGGCAACACCGGGGAGCTGTTTTTT. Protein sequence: CASNYGNTGELFF. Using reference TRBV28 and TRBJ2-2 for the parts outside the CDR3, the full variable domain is DVKVTQSSRYLVKRTGEKVFLECVQDMDHENMFWYRQDPGLGLRLIYFSYDVKMKEKGDIPEGYSVSREKKERFSLILESASTNQTSMYLCASNYGNTGELFFGEGSRLTVL.

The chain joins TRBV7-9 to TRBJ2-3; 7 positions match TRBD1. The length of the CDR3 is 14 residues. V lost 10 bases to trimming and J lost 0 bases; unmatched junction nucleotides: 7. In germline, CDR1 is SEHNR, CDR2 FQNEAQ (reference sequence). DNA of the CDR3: TGTGCCACCCAAGGGGGCACAAGCACAGATACGCAGTATTTT. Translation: CATQGGTSTDTQYF.

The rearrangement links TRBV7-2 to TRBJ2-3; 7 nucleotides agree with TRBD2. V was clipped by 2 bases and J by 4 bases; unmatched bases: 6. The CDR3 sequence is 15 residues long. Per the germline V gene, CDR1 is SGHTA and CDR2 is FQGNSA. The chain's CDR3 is CASSLPYGGSDTQYF. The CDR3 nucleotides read TGTGCCAGCAGCTTACCGTACGGGGGGTCAGATACGCAGTATTTT.

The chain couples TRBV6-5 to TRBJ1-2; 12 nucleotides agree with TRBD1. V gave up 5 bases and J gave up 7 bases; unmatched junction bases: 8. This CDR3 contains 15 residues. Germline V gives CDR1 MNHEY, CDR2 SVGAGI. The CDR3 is CASSGSGTGGFGYTF. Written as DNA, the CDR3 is TGTGCCAGCAGTGGATCCGGGACAGGGGGCTTTGGCTACACCTTC.

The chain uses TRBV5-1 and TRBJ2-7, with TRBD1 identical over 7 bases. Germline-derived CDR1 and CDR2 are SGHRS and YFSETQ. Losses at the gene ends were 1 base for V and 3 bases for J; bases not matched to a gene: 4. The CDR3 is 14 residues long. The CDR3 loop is CASSLTGVVYEQYF. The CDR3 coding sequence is TGCGCCAGCAGCTTGACAGGGGTCGTCTACGAGCAGTACTTC.

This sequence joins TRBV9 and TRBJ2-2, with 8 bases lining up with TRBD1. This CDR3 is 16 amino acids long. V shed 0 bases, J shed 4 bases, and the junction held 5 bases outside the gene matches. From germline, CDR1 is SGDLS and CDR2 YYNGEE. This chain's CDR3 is CASSVVGTGGTGELFF. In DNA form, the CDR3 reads TGTGCCAGCAGCGTAGTTGGTACAGGGGGCACCGGGGAGCTGTTTTTT.

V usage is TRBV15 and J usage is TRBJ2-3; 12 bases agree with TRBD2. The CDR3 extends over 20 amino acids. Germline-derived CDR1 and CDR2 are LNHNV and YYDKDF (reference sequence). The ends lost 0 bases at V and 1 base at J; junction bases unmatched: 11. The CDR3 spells CATSRDSLAGGLSGTDTQYF. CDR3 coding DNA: TGTGCCACCAGCAGAGATTCCCTAGCGGGGGGGCTGAGTGGCACAGATACGCAGTATTTT.

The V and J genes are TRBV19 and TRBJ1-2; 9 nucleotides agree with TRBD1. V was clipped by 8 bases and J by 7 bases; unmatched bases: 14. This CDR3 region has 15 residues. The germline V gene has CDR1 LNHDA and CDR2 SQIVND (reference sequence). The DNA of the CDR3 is TGTGCCAGTGCCCCAAGAGGGGACAGGGTGTTTGGCTACACCTTC. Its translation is CASAPRGDRVFGYTF.

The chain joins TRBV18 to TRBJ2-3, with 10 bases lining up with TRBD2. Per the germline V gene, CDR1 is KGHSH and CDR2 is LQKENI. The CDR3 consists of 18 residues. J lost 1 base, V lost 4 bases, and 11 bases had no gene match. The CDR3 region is CASSQRRPLAGGTDTQYF. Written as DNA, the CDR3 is TGTGCCAGCTCACAACGCAGGCCGCTAGCGGGGGGCACAGATACGCAGTATTTT.

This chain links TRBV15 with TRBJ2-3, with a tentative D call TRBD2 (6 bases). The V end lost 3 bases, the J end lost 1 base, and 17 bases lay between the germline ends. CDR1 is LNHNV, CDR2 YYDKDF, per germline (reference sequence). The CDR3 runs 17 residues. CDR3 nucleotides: TGTGCCACCAGCAGGGACTACCGGGACTTCCGCACAGATACGCAGTATTTT. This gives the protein CATSRDYRDFRTDTQYF.

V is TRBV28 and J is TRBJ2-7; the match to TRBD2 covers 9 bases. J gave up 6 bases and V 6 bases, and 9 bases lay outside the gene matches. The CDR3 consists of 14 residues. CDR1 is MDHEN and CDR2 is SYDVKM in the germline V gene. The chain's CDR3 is CASRHGTSSPEQYF. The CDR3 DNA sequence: TGTGCCAGCAGACACGGGACTAGCTCCCCCGAGCAGTACTTC.

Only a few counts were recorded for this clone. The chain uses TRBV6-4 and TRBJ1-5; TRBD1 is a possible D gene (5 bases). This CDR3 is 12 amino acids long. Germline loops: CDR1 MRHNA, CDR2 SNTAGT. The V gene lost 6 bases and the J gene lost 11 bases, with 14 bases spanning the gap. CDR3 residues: CASRRGRPTQHF. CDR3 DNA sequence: TGTGCCAGCAGAAGGGGCCGCCCTACCCAGCATTTT.

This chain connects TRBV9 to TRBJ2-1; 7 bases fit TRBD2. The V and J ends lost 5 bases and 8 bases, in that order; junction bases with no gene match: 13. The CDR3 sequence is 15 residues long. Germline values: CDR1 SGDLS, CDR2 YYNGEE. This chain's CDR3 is CASRDGSAGRDEQFF. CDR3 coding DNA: TGTGCCAGCAGGGACGGGTCGGCGGGGAGGGATGAGCAGTTCTTC.

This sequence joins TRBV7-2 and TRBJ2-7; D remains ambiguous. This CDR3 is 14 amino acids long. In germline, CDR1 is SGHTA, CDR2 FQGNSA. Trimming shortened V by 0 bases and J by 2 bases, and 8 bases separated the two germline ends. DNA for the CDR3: TGTGCCAGCAGCTTAGCGTGGCTAGCCTACGAGCAGTACTTC. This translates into CASSLAWLAYEQYF. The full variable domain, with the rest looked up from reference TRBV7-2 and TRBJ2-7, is GAGVSQSPSNKVTEKGKDVELRCDPISGHTALYWYRQSLGQGLEFLIYFQGNSAPDKSGLPSDRFSAERTGGSVSTLTIQRTQQEDSAVYLCASSLAWLAYEQYFGPGTRLTVT.

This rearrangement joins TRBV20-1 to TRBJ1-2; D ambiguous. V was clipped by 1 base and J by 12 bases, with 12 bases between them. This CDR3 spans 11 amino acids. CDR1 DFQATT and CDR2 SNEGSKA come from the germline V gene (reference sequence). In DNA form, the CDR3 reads TGCAGTGCTAGAGTGCGACGGGAGAACACCTTC. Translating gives CSARVRRENTF.

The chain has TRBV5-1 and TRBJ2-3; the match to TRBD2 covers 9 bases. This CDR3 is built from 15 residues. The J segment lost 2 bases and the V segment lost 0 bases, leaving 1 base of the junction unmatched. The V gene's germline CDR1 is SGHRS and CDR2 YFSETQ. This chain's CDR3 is CASSLAGLATDTQYF. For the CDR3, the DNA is TGCGCCAGCAGCTTGGCGGGACTAGCCACAGATACGCAGTATTTT.

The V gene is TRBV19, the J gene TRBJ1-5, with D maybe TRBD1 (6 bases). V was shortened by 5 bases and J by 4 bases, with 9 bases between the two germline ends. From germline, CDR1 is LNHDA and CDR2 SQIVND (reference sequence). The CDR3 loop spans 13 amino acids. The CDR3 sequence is CASSQDRNQPQHF. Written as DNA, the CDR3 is TGTGCCAGTAGTCAGGACAGAAATCAGCCCCAGCATTTT. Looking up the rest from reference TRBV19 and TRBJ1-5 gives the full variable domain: DGGITQSPKYLFRKEGQNVTLSCEQNLNHDAMYWYRQDPGQGLRLIYYSQIVNDFQKGDIAEGYSVSREKKESFPLTVTSAQKNPTAFYLCASSQDRNQPQHFGDGTRLSIL.

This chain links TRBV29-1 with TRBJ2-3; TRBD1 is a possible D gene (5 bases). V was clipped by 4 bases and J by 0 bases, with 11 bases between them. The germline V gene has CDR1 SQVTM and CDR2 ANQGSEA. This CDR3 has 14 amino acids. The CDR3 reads CSVGRGISTDTQYF. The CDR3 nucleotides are TGCAGCGTTGGAAGGGGAATTAGCACAGATACGCAGTATTTT.

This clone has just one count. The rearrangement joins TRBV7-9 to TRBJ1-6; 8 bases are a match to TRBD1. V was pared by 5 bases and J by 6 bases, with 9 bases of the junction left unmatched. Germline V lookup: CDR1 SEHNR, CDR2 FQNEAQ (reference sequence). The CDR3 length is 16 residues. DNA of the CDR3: TGTGCCAGCAGCCCGAGCCGGACAGGGATTAATTCACCCCTCCACTTT. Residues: CASSPSRTGINSPLHF.

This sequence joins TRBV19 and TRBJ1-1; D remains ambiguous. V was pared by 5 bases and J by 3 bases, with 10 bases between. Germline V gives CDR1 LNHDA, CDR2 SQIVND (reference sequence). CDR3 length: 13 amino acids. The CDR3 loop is CASSFTEDTEAFF. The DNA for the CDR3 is TGTGCCAGTAGTTTTACGGAGGACACTGAAGCTTTCTTT. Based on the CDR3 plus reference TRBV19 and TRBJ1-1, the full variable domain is DGGITQSPKYLFRKEGQNVTLSCEQNLNHDAMYWYRQDPGQGLRLIYYSQIVNDFQKGDIAEGYSVSREKKESFPLTVTSAQKNPTAFYLCASSFTEDTEAFFGQGTRLTVV.

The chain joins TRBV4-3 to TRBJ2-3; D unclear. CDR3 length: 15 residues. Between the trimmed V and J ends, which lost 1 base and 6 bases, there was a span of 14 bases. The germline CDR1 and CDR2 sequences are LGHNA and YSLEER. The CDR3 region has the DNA TGCGCCAGCAGCCAAGGGTCAGCGCCGCCCGATACGCAGTATTTT. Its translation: CASSQGSAPPDTQYF.

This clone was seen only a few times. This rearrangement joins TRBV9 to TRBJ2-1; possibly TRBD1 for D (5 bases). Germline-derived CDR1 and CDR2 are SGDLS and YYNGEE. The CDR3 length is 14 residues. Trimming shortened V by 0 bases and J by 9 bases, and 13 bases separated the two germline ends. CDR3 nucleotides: TGTGCCAGCAGCGTAGAAGTAGGGGATAGTGAGCAGTTCTTC. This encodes CASSVEVGDSEQFF.